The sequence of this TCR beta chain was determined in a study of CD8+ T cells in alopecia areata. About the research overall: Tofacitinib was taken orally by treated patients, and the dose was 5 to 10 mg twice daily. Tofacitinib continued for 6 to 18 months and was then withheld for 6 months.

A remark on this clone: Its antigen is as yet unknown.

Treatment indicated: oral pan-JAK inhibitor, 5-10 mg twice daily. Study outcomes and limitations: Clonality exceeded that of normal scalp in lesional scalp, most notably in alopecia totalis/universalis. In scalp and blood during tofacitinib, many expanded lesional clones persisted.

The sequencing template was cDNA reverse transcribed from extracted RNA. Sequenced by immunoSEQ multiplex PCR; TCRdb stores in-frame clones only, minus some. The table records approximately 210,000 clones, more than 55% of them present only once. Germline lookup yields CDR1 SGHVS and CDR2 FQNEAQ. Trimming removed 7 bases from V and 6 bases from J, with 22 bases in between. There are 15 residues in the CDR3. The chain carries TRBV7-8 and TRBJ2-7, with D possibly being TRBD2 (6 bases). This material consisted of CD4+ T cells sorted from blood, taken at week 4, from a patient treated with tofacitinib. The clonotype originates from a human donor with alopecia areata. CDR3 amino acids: CASTQTRLARGEQYF. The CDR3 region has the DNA TGTGCCAGCACCCAAACTCGCCTAGCGAGAGGCGAGCAGTACTTC.